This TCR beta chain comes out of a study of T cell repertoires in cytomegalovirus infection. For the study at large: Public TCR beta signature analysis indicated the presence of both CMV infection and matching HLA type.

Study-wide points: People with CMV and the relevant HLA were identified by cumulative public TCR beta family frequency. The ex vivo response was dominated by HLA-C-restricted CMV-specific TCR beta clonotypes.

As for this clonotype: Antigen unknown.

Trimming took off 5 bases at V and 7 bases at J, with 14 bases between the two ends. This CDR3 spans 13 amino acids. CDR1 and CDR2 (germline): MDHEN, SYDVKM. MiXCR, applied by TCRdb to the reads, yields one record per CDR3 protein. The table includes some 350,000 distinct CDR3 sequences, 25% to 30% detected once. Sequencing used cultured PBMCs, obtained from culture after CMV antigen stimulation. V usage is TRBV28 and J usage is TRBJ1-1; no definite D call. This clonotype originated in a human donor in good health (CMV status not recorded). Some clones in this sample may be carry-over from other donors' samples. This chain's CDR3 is CASSATVGVEAFF. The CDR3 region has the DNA TGTGCCAGCAGTGCTACCGTCGGCGTTGAAGCTTTCTTT.